Below, 3 T cell receptor beta chains from the same sample are listed, as sequenced in a study of cytomegalovirus exposure and HLA in healthy donors. Assay used: immunoSEQ multiplex PCR; TCRdb lists only in-frame clones, some missing. The sample has fewer than 95,000 clones; 94% are singletons. Input material: PBMCs. The receptors shown here come from a woman younger than 30 in good health and CMV-seronegative.

The rearrangement uses TRBV14 and TRBJ2-1; 11 bases align to TRBD2. The length of the CDR3 is 21 residues. Germline V gives CDR1 SGHDN, CDR2 FVKESK. Trimming cost V 3 bases and J 7 bases; bases outside gene matches: 23. As DNA, the CDR3 is TGTGCCAGCAGCCAGAAGGCCCTAGCGGGGGGCACACAGTTCCGGAATAATGAGCAGTTCTTC. Amino acid sequence: CASSQKALAGGTQFRNNEQFF. Filled out from reference TRBV14 and TRBJ2-1, the complete variable domain reads EAGVTQFPSHSVIEKGQTVTLRCDPISGHDNLYWYRRVMGKEIKFLLHFVKESKQDESGMPNNRFLAERTGGTYSTLKVQPAELEDSGVYFCASSQKALAGGTQFRNNEQFFGPGTRLTVL.

The rearrangement joins TRBV7-8 to TRBJ2-7; 10 positions match TRBD1. The V gene end was trimmed by 2 bases and the J gene end by 5 bases; junction bases not matched to a gene: 6. CDR1 SGHVS and CDR2 FQNEAQ come from the germline V gene. The CDR3 sequence is 15 residues long. The DNA for the CDR3 is TGTGCCAGCAGCTTACCGGGACAGGGGTCCCACGAGCAGTACTTC. Protein sequence: CASSLPGQGSHEQYF.

This chain connects TRBV6-5 to TRBJ2-2; no definite D call. The CDR3 runs to 13 residues. CDR1 and CDR2 (germline): MNHEY, SVGAGI. The V and J ends lost 7 bases and 1 base respectively, with 7 bases between them. DNA for the CDR3: TGTGCCAGCATCCCCCGGAACACCGGGGAGCTGTTTTTT. This gives the protein CASIPRNTGELFF.